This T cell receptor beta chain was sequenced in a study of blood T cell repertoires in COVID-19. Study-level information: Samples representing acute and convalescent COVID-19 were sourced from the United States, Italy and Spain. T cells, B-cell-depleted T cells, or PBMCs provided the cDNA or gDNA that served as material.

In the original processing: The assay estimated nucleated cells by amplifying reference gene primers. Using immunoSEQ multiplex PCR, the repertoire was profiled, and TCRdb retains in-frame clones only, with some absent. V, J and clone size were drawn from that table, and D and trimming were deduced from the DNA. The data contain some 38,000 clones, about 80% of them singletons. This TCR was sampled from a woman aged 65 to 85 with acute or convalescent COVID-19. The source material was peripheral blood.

CDR3 coding DNA: TGTGCCAGCAGCATGAGTCCTCCGAACACTGAAGCTTTCTTT. This encodes CASSMSPPNTEAFF. The chain combines TRBV7-9 with TRBJ1-1; D is uncertain. CDR1 is SEHNR and CDR2 is FQNEAQ in the germline V gene (reference sequence). Trimming took 5 bases from V and 1 from J, leaving 11 bases between them. There are 14 residues in the CDR3.